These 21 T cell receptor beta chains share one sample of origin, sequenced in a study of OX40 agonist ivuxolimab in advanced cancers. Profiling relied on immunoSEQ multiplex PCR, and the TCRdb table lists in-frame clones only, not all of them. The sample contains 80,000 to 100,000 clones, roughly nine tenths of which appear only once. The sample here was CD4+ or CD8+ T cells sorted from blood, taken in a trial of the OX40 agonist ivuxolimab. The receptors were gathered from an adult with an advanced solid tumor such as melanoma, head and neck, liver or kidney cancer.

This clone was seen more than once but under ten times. The CDR3 DNA reads TGTGCCAGCAGGTTTACAGGCTCCTATAATTCACCCCTCCACTTT. Amino acid sequence: CASRFTGSYNSPLHF. The genes are TRBV5-6 and TRBJ1-6, with D perhaps TRBD1 (5 bases). The V end was cut by 5 bases, the J end by 0 bases, with 9 bases between. This CDR3 contains 15 residues. In germline, CDR1 is SGHDT, CDR2 YYEEEE. Together with reference TRBV5-6 and TRBJ1-6, the CDR3 gives the full variable domain: DAGVTQSPTHLIKTRGQQVTLRCSPKSGHDTVSWYQQALGQGPQFIFQYYEEEERQRGNFPDRFSGHQFPNYSSELNVNALLLGDSALYLCASRFTGSYNSPLHFGNGTRLTVT.

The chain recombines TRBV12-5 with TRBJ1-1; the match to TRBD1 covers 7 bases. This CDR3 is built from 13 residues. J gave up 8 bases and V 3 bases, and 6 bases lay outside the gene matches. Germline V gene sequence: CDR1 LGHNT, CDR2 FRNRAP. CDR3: CASGLALGQEAFF. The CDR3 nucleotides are TGTGCTAGTGGTTTAGCTCTGGGACAGGAAGCTTTCTTT.

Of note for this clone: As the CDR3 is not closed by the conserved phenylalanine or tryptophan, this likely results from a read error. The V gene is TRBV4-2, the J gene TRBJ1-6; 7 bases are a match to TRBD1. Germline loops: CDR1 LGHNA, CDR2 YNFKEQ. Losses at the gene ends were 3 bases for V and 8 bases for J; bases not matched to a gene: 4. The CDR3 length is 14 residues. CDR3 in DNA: TGTGCCAGCAGCCAGACAGGGTTAGATTCACCCCTCCACCTT. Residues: CASSQTGLDSPLHL.

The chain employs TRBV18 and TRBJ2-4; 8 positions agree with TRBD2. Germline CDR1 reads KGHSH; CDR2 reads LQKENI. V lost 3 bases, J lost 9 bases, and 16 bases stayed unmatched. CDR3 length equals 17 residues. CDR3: CASSPGTSGGPTSIQYF. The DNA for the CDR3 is TGTGCCAGCTCACCCGGGACTAGTGGGGGGCCGACTTCCATTCAGTACTTC.

CDR3 DNA sequence: TGTGCCACCCGGGGGGGGACTGAGAACACTGAAGCTTTCTTT. It is translated as CATRGGTENTEAFF. The genes are TRBV19 and TRBJ1-1, with a tentative D call TRBD1 (5 bases). V was clipped by 10 bases and J by 1 base, with 16 bases between them. This CDR3 region has 14 residues. Germline V gives CDR1 LNHDA, CDR2 SQIVND (reference sequence).

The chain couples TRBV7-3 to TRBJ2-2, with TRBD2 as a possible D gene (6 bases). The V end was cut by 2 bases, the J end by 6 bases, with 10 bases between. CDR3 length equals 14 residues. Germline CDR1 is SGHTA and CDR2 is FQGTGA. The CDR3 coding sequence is TGTGCCAGCAGCTTAGGAGGGGCGGCCGGGGAGCTGTTTTTT. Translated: CASSLGGAAGELFF.

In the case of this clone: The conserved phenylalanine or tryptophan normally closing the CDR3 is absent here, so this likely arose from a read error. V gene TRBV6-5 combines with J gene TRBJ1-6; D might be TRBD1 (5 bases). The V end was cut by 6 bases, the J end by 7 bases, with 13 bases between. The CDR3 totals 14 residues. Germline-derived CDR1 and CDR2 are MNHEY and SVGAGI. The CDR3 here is CASRQGGGNSPLHL. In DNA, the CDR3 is TGTGCCAGCAGACAAGGTGGGGGGAATTCACCCCTCCACCTT.

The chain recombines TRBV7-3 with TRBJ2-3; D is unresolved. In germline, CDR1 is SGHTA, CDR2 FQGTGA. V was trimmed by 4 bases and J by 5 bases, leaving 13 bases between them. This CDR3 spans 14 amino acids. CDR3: CASSSSEAGDTQYF. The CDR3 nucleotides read TGTGCCAGCAGCTCCTCGGAAGCCGGAGATACGCAGTATTTT.

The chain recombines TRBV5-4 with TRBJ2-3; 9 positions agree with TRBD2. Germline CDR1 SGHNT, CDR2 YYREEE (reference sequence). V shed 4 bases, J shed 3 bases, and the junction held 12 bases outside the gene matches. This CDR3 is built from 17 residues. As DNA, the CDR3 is TGTGCCAGCAGCCCAATACTAGCGGGTGCCGGAACAGATACGCAGTATTTT. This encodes CASSPILAGAGTDTQYF.

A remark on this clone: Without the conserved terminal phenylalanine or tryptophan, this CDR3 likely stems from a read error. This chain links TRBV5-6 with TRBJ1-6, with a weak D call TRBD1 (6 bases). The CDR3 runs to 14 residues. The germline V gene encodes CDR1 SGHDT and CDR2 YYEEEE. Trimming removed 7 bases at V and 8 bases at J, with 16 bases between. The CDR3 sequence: CASQLTGFDSPLHL. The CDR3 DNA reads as TGTGCCAGCCAACTTACAGGGTTTGATTCACCCCTCCACCTT.

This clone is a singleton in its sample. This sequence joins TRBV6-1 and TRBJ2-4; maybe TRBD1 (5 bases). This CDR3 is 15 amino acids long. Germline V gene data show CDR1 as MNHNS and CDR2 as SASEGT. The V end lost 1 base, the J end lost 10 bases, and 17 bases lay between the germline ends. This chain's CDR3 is CASSEGEGARWIQYF. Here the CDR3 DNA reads TGTGCCAGCAGTGAAGGGGAAGGGGCTAGGTGGATTCAGTACTTC.

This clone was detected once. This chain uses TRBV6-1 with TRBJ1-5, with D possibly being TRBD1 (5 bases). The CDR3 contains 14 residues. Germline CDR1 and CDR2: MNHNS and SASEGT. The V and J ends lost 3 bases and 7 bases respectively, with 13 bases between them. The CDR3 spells CASSEGRVNQPQHF. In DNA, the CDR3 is TGTGCCAGCAGTGAGGGCAGGGTAAACCAGCCCCAGCATTTT.

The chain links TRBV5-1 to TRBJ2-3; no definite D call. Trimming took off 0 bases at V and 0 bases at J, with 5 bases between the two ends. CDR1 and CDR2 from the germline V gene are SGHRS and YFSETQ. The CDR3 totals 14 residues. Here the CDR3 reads CASSLGTSTDTQYF. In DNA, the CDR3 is TGCGCCAGCAGCTTGGGCACGAGCACAGATACGCAGTATTTT.

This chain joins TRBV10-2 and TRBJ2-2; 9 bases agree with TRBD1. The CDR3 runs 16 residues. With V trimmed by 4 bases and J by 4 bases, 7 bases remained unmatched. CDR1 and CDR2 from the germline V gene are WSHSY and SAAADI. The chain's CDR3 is CASSGTGVFGTGELFF. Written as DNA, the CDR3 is TGCGCCAGCAGTGGGACAGGGGTGTTTGGCACCGGGGAGCTGTTTTTT.

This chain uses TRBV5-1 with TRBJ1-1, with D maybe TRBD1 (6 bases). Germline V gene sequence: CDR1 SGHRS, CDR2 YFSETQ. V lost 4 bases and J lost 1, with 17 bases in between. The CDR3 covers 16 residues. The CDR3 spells CASSRDTNQENTEAFF. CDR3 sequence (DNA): TGCGCCAGCAGCCGGGACACCAATCAGGAGAACACTGAAGCTTTCTTT. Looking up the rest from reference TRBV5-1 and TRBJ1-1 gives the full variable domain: KAGVTQTPRYLIKTRGQQVTLSCSPISGHRSVSWYQQTPGQGLQFLFEYFSETQRNKGNFPGRFSGRQFSNSRSEMNVSTLELGDSALYLCASSRDTNQENTEAFFGQGTRLTVV.

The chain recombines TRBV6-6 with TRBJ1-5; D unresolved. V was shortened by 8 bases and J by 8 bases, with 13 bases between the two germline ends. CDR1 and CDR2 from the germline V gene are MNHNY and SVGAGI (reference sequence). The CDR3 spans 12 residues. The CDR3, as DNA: TGTGCCAGCGGGGAATACGGGGAGCCCCAGCATTTT. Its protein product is CASGEYGEPQHF.

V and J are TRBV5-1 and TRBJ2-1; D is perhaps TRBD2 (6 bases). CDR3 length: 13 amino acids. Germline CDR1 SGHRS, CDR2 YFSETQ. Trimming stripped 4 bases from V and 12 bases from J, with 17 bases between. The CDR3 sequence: CASSTTSGGLQFF. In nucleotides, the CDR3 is TGCGCCAGCAGCACCACTAGTGGGGGGTTGCAGTTCTTC.

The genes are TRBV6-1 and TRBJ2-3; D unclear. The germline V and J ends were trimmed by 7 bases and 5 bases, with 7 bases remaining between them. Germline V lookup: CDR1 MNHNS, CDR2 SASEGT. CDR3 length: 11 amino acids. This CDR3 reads CASMSRDTQYF. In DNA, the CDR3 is TGTGCCAGCATGAGTAGAGATACGCAGTATTTT.

The CDR3 spells CASSLAGTVNEKLFF. The DNA of the CDR3 is TGCGCCAGCAGCTTGGCTGGGACTGTGAACGAAAAACTGTTTTTT. The chain couples TRBV5-1 to TRBJ1-4; D might be TRBD1 (5 bases). V was shortened by 0 bases and J by 8 bases, with 14 bases between the two germline ends. CDR1 and CDR2 (germline): SGHRS, YFSETQ. CDR3 length: 15 residues.

DNA of the CDR3: TGTGCCAGCAGCGTGGACAGGGGACCCCCTTACGAGCAGTACTTC. It codes for CASSVDRGPPYEQYF. The chain combines TRBV9 with TRBJ2-7; 9 positions agree with TRBD1. The ends lost 2 bases at V and 4 bases at J; junction bases unmatched: 7. Germline values: CDR1 SGDLS, CDR2 YYNGEE. This CDR3 is 15 amino acids long.

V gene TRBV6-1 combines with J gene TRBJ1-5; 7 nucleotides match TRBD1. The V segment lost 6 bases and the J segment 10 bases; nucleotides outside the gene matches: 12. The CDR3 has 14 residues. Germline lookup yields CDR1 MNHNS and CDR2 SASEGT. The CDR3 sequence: CASRGGTVQGPQHF. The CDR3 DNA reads TGTGCCAGCAGAGGGGGGACAGTTCAGGGTCCCCAGCATTTT.